This record concerns one TCR beta chain sequence. This specimen comes from a study of blood T cell repertoires in COVID-19. Study-level information: Both acute and convalescent COVID-19 samples were obtained from the United States, Italy and Spain. Sources were T cells, B-cell-depleted T cells, or PBMCs; the material itself was cDNA or gDNA.

A Seattle source enrolled patients during active infection and followed them longitudinally. The CDR3 loop spans 12 amino acids. Trimming shortened V by 6 bases and J by 2 bases, and 4 bases separated the two germline ends. In the source study's methods: Nucleated cell counts were estimated from reference gene primer amplification. Clones were read by immunoSEQ multiplex PCR, and TCRdb kept only the in-frame ones, dropping some. Clone size and the V and J calls come from that table; the DNA yielded D and trimming. Of 40,000 or so clones in the sample, around four fifths were seen once. This rearrangement joins TRBV12-3 or TRBV12-4 to TRBJ2-2; no clear D. Material for sequencing was peripheral blood. This TCR was recovered from a man in his 60s with COVID-19, enrolled during active disease. CDR3 region: CASSYNTGELFF. In DNA form, the CDR3 reads TGTGCCAGCAGCTATAACACCGGGGAGCTGTTTTTT.